This TCR beta chain was documented in a study of PD-1 blockade in classical Hodgkin lymphoma. CDR1 and CDR2 (germline): SGHTS, YDEGEE. The ends lost 3 bases at V and 4 bases at J; junction bases unmatched: 3. The CDR3 consists of 14 residues. About this clone: Its antigen is unidentified.

Study-wide results and limits: By C4D1 there was a significant rise in CD4+ TCR diversity but not in CD8+ TCR diversity.

The repertoire was sequenced with immunoSEQ multiplex PCR; TCRdb's copy has only in-frame clones and lacks some. The sample consists of approximately 26,000 clones, approximately 80% of them appearing once. Every patient was affected by relapse after autologous stem cell transplantation, while exposure to brentuximab vedotin was not uniform. Best responses included complete response and partial response; otherwise, the best response was progressive disease. This material consisted of peripheral blood mononuclear cells (PBMCs), taken before the second cycle of nivolumab. The sequence was collected from a human donor with classical Hodgkin lymphoma. The chain employs TRBV5-8 and TRBJ1-2; 10 bases line up with TRBD1. CDR3 in amino acids: CASSSGQGVYGYTF. The CDR3 DNA follows: TGTGCCAGCAGCTCCGGACAGGGGGTCTATGGCTACACCTTC.